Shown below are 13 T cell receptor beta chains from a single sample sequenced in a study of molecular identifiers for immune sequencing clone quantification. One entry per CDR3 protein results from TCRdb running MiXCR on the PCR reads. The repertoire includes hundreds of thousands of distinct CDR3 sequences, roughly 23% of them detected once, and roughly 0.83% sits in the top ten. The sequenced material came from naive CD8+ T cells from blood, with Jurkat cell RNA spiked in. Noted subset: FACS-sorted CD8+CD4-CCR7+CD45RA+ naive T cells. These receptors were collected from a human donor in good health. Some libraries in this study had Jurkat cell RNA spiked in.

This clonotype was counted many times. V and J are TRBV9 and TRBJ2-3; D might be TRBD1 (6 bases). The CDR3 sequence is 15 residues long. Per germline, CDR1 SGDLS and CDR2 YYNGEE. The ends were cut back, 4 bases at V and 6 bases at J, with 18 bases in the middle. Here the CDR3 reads CASSPEGGLGDTQYF. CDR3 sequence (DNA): TGTGCCAGCAGCCCAGAAGGGGGTCTTGGGGATACGCAGTATTTT.

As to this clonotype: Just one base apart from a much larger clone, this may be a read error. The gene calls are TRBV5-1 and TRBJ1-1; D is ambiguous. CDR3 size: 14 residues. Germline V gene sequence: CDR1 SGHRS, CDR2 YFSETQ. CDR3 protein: CASSLEAAGTEASF. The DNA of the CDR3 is TGCGCCAGCAGCTTGGAGGCGGCGGGCACTGAAGCTTCCTTT.

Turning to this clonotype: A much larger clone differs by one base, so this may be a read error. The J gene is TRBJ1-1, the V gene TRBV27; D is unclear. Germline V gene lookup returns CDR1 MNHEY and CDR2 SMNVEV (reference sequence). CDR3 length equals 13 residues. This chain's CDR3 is CASSLQTNSEAFF. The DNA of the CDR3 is TGTGCCAGCAGTTTACAGACGAACTCTGAAGCTTTCTTT.

CDR3 sequence reads: CASTPGLVGTGELFF. The CDR3 bases are TGTGCCAGTACCCCGGGACTAGTAGGCACCGGGGAGCTGTTTTTT. The chain joins TRBV19 to TRBJ2-2; 8 bases are shared with TRBD2. The junction had 8 bases not matched to a gene; V was cut back by 7 bases and J by 4 bases. Germline V CDR1 and CDR2: LNHDA, SQIVND (reference sequence). This CDR3 has 15 amino acids.

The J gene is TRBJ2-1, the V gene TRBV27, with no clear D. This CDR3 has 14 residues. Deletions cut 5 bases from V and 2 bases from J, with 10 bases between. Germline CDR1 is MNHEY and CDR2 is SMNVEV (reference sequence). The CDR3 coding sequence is TGTGCCAGCAGTCGGTCCTCGGCCTACAATGAGCAGTTCTTC. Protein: CASSRSSAYNEQFF.

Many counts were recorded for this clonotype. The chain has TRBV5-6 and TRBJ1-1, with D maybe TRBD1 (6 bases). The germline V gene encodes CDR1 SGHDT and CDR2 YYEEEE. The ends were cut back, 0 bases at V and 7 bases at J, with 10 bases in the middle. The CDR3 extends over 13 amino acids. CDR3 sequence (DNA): TGTGCCAGCAGCTTGGACAGGGTGAGTGAAGCTTTCTTT. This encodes CASSLDRVSEAFF.

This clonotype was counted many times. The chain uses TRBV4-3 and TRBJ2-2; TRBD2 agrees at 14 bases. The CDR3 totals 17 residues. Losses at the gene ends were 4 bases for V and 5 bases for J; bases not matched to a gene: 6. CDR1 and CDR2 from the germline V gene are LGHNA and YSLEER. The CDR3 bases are TGCGCCAGCAGCCTGGGACTAGCGGGAGATAAAACCGGGGAGCTGTTTTTT. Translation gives CASSLGLAGDKTGELFF.

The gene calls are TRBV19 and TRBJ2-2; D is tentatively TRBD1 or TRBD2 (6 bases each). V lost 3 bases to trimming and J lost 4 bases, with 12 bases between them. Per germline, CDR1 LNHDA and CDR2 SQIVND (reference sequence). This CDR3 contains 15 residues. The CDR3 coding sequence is TGTGCCAGTAGTATGGAGGGGGGCCGCACCGGGGAGCTGTTTTTT. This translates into CASSMEGGRTGELFF. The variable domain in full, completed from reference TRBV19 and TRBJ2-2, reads DGGITQSPKYLFRKEGQNVTLSCEQNLNHDAMYWYRQDPGQGLRLIYYSQIVNDFQKGDIAEGYSVSREKKESFPLTVTSAQKNPTAFYLCASSMEGGRTGELFFGEGSRLTVL.

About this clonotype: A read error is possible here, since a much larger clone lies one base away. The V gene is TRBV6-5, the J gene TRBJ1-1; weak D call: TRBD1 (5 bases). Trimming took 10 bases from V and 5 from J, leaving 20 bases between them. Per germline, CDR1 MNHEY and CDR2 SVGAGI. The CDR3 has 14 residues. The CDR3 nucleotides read TGTGCCACCCATGGGTGGGGGTCGAGTACTGAAGCTTTCTTT. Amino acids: CATHGWGSSTEAFF.

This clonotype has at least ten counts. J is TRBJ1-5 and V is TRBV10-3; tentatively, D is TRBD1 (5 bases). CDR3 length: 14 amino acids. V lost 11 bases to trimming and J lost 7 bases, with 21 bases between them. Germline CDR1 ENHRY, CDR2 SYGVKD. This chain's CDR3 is CAAGDLGVGQPQHF. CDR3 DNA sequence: TGTGCCGCGGGGGACCTAGGAGTCGGACAGCCCCAGCATTTT.

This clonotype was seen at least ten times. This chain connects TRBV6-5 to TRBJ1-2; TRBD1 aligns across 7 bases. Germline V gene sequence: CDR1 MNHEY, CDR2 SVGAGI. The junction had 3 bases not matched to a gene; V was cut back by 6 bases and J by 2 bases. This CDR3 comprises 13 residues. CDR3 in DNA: TGTGCCAGCAGAGGGACAGTCAACTATGGCTACACCTTC. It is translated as CASRGTVNYGYTF.

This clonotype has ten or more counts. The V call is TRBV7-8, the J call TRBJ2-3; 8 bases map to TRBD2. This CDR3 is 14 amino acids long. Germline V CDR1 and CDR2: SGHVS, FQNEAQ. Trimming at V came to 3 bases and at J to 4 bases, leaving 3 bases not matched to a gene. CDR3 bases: TGTGCCAGCAGCTTCCTGACTAGCGCAGATACGCAGTATTTT. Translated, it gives CASSFLTSADTQYF.

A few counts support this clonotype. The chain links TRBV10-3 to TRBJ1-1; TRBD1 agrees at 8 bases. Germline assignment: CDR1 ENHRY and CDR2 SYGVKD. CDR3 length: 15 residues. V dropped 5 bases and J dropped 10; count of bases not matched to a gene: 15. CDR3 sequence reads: CAISLTKDRAGVAFF. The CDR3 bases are TGTGCCATCAGTCTCACAAAGGACAGGGCGGGGGTAGCTTTCTTT.